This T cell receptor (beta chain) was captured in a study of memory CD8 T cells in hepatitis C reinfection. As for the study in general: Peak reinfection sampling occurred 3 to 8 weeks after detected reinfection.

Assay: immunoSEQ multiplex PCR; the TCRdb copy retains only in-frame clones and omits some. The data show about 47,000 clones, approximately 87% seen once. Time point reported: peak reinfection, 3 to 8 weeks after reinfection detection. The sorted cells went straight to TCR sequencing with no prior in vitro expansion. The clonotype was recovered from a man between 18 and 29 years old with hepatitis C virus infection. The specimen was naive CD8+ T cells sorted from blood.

CDR3 in amino acids: CASSLWTGVNNEQFF. As DNA, the CDR3 is TGTGCCAGCAGCTTATGGACGGGAGTAAATAATGAGCAGTTCTTC. The chain joins TRBV7-2 to TRBJ2-1; D might be TRBD2 (6 bases). Germline assignment: CDR1 SGHTA and CDR2 FQGNSA. The CDR3 is 15 residues long. V was clipped by 2 bases and J by 7 bases, with 15 bases between them.